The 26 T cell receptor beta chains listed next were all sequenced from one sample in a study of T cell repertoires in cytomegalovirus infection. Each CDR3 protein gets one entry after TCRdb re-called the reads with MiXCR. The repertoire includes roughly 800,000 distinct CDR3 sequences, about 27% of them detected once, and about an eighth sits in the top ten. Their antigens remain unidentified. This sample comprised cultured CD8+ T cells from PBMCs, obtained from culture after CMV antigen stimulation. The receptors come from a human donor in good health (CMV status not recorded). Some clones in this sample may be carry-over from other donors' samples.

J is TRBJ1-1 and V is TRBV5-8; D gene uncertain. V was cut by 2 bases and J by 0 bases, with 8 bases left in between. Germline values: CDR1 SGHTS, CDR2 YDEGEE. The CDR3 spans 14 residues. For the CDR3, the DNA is TGTGCCAGCAGCTTTCCGACAATGAACACTGAAGCTTTCTTT. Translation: CASSFPTMNTEAFF.

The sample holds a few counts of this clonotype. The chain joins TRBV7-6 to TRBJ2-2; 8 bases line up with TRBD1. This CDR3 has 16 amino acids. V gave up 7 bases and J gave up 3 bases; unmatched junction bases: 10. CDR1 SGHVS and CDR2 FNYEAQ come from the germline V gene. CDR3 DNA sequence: TGTGCCAGCACCGCCCCCCAGGGGGCTGACACCGGGGAGCTGTTTTTT. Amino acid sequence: CASTAPQGADTGELFF.

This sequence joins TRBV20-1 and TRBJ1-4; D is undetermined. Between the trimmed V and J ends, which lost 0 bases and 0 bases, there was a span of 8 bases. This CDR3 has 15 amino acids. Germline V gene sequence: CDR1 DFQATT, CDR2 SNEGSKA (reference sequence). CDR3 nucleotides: TGCAGTGCTAGAGATCTCCAGGCAACTAATGAAAAACTGTTTTTT. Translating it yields CSARDLQATNEKLFF.

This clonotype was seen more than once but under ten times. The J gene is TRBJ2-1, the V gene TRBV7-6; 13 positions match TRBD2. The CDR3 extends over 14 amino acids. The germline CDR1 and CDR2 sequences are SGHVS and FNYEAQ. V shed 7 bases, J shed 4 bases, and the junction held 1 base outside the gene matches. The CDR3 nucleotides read TGTGCCAGCAAGACTAGCGGGGGGTACAATGAGCAGTTCTTC. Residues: CASKTSGGYNEQFF.

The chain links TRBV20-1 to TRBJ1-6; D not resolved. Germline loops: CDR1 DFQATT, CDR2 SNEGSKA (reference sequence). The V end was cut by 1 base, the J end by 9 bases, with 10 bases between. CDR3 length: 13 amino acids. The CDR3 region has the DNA TGCAGTGCTAGAGTGGGCCCACCTTCACCCCTCCACTTT. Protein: CSARVGPPSPLHF.

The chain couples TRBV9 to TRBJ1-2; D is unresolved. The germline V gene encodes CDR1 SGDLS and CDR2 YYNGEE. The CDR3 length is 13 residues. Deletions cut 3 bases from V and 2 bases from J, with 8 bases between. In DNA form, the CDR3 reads TGTGCCAGCAGCGAGGCCAGAAACTATGGCTACACCTTC. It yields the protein CASSEARNYGYTF.

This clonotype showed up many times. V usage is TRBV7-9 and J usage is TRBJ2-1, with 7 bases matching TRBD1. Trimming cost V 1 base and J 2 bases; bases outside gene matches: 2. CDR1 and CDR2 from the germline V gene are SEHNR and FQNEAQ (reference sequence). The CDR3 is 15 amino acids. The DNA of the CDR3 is TGTGCCAGCAGCTTAGAGGGGGCCACCTACAATGAGCAGTTCTTC. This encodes CASSLEGATYNEQFF.

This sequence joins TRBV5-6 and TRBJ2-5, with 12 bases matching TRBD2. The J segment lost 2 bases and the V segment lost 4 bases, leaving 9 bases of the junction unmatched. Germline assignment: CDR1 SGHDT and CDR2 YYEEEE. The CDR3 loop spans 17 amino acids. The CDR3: CASSHLAGGRNQETQYF. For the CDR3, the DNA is TGTGCCAGCAGCCATCTAGCGGGGGGGCGGAATCAAGAGACCCAGTACTTC.

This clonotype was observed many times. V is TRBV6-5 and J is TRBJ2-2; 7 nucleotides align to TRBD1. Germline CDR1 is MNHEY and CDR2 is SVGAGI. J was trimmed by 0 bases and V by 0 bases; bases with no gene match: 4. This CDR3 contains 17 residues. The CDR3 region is CASSYSDRAANTGELFF. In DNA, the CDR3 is TGTGCCAGCAGTTACTCAGACAGGGCTGCGAACACCGGGGAGCTGTTTTTT.

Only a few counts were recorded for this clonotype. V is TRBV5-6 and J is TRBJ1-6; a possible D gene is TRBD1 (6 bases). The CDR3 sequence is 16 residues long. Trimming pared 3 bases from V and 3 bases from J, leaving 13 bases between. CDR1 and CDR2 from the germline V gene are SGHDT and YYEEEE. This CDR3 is CASSYRTAIYNSPLHF. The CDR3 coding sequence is TGTGCCAGCAGCTACCGGACAGCGATCTATAATTCACCCCTCCACTTT.

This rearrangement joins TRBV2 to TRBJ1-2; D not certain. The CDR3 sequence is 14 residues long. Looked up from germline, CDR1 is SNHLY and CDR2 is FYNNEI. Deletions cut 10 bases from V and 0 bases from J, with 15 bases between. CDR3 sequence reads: CATLGRTSNYGYTF. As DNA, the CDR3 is TGTGCCACCCTGGGCCGTACGTCTAACTATGGCTACACCTTC.

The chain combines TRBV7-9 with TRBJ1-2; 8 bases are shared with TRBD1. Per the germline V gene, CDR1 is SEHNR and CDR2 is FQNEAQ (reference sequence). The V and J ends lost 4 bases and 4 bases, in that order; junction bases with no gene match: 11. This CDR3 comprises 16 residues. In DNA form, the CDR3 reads TGTGCCAGCAGCTCGACCGGGACAGGAAGCTTCTATGGCTACACCTTC. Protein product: CASSSTGTGSFYGYTF.

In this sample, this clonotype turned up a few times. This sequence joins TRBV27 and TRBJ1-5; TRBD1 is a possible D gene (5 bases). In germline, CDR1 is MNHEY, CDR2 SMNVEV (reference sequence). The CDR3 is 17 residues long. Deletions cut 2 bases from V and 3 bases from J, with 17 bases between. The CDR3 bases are TGTGCCAGCAGTTTAAGATGGGGGGAGAGGGTCAATCAGCCCCAGCATTTT. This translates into CASSLRWGERVNQPQHF.

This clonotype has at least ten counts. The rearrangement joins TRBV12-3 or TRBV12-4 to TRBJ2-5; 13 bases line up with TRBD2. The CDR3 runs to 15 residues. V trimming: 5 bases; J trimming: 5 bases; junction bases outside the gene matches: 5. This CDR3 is CASSLRTSGGETQYF. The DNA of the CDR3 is TGTGCCAGCAGTCTCCGGACTAGCGGGGGCGAGACCCAGTACTTC.

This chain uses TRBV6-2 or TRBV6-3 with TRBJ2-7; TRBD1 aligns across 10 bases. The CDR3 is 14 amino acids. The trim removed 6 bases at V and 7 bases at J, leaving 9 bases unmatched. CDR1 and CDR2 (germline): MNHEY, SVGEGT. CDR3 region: CASSDGQGDKEQYV. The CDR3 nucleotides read TGTGCCAGCAGCGACGGACAGGGGGACAAAGAGCAGTACGTC.

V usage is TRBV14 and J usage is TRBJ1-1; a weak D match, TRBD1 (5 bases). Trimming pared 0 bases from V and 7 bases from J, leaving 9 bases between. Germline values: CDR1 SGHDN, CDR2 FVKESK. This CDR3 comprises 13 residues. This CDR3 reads CASSQDRGDEAFF. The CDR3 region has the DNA TGTGCCAGCAGCCAAGATCGAGGGGATGAAGCTTTCTTT.

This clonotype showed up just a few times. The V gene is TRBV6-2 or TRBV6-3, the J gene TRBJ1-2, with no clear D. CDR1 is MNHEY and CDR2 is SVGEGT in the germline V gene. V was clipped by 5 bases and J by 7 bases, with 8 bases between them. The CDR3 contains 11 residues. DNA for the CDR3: TGTGCCAGCAGTCTCCTCGGTGGCTACACCTTC. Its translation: CASSLLGGYTF.

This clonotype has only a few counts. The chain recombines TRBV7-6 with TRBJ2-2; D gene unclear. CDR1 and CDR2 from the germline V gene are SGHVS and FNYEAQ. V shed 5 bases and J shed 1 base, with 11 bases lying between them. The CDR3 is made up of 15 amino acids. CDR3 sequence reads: CASSVPGWNTGELFF. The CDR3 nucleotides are TGTGCCAGCAGCGTACCCGGTTGGAACACCGGGGAGCTGTTTTTT.

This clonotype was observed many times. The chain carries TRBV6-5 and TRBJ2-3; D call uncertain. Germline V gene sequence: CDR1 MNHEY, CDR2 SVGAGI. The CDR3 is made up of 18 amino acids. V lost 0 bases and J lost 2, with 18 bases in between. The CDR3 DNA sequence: TGTGCCAGCAGTTACTCGAGTGGGAACCCTTTTCTCACAGATACGCAGTATTTT. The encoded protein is CASSYSSGNPFLTDTQYF.

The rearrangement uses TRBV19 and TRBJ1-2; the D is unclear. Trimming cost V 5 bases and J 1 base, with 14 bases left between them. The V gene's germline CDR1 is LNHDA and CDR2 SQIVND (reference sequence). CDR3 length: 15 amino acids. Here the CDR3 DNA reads TGTGCCAGTAGTTTCCTTGAACCGGGTAACTATGGCTACACCTTC. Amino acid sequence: CASSFLEPGNYGYTF.

Written as DNA, the CDR3 is TGTGCCAGCAACGGGACAGGGTGGCCAAATGAGCAGTTCTTC. Encoded protein: CASNGTGWPNEQFF. The chain recombines TRBV6-6 with TRBJ2-1; 9 bases fit TRBD1. CDR1 is MNHNY and CDR2 is SVGAGI in the germline V gene (reference sequence). CDR3 size: 14 residues. The ends lost 7 bases at V and 7 bases at J; junction bases unmatched: 8.

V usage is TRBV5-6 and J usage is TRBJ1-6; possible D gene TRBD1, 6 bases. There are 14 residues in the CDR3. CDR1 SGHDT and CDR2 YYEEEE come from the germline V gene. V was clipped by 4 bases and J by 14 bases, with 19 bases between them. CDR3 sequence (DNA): TGTGCCAGCAGCCAACCGGGACAACAGTGGGCCCTCCACTTT. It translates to CASSQPGQQWALHF.

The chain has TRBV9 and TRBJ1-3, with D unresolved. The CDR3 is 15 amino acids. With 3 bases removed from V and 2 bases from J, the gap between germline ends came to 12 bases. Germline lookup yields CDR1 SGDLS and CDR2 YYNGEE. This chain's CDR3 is CASSEQDVPGNTIYF. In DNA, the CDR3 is TGTGCCAGCAGCGAGCAGGACGTCCCTGGAAACACCATATATTTT. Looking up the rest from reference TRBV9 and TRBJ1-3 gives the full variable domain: DSGVTQTPKHLITATGQRVTLRCSPRSGDLSVYWYQQSLDQGLQFLIQYYNGEERAKGNILERFSAQQFPDLHSELNLSSLELGDSALYFCASSEQDVPGNTIYFGEGSWLTVV.

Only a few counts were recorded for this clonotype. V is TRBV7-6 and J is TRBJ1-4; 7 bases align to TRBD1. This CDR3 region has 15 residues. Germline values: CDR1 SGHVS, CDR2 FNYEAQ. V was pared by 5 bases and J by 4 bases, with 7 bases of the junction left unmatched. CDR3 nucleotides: TGTGCCAGCAGCCCCGGGGACAGTCTTAATGAAAAACTGTTTTTT. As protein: CASSPGDSLNEKLFF. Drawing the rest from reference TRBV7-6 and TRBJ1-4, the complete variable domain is GAGVSQSPRYKVTKRGQDVALRCDPISGHVSLYWYRQALGQGPEFLTYFNYEAQQDKSGLPNDRFSAERPEGSISTLTIQRTEQRDSAMYRCASSPGDSLNEKLFFGSGTQLSVL.

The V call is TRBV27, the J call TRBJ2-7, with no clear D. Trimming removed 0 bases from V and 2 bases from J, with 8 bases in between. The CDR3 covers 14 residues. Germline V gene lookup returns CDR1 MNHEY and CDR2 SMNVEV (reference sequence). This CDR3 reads CASSLSGPPYEQYF. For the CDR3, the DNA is TGTGCCAGCAGTTTATCGGGCCCCCCCTACGAGCAGTACTTC.

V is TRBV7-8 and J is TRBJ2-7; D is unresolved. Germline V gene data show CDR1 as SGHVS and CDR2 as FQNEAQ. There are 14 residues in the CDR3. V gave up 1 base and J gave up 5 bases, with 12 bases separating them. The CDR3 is CASSLGLPFDEQYV. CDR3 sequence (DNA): TGTGCCAGCAGCTTAGGACTCCCCTTCGACGAGCAGTACGTC.